This T cell receptor beta chain was identified during a study of early T cells in non-severe SARS-CoV-2 infection. Across the study: Sequencing used unsorted whole-blood bulk RNA, so chains lack pairing.

Details on this clonotype: Its antigen is undetermined. A read error may be the cause here, since a much bigger clone is one base away.

The length of the CDR3 is 14 residues. The TCR library protocol attached unique molecular identifiers to the individual cDNA molecules. Each CDR3 protein gets one entry after TCRdb re-called the 5' RACE reads with MiXCR. The profile shows about 46,000 distinct CDR3 sequences, over 5% of them singletons. Findings of the study overall: Matching with VDJdb favored anti-spike CD8 responses (missing private and CD4 specificities).

The sequences come from whole blood, collected at baseline. This TCR came from an adult who was a healthcare worker with PCR-confirmed SARS-CoV-2 infection or an uninfected control (not recorded which). This rearrangement joins TRBV12-3 or TRBV12-4 to TRBJ1-1; no clear D. CDR3 region: CACSFNLPDTEAFF. The CDR3 nucleotides are TGTGCCTGCAGTTTTAATCTCCCGGACACTGAAGCTTTCTTT.